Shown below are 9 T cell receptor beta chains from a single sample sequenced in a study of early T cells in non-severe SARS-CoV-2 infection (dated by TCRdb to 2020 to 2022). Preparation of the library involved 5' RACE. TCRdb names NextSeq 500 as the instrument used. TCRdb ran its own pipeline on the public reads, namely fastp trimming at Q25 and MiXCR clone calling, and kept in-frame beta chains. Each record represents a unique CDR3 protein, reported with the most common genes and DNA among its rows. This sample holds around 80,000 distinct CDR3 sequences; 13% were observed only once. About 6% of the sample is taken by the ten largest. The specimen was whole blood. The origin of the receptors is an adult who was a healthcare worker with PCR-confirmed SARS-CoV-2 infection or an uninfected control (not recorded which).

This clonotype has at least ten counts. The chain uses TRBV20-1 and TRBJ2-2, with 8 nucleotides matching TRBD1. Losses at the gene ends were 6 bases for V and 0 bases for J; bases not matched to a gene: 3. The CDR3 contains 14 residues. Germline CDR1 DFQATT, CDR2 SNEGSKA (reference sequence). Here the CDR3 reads CSASQGANTGELFF. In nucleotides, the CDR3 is TGCAGTGCGTCACAGGGGGCGAACACCGGGGAGCTGTTTTTT.

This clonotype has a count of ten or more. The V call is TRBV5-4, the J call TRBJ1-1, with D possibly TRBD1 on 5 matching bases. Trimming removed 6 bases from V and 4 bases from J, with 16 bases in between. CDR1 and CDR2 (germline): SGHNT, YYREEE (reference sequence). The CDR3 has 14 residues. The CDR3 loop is CASNQQGSGTEAFF. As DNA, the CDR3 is TGTGCCAGCAACCAGCAGGGATCCGGCACTGAAGCTTTCTTT.

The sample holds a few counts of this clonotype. The CDR3 nucleotides are TGCAGTGCTAGAGGCAAAACCGGACTAGCGGGAGTCTTGGAATACAATGAGCAGTTCTTC. It codes for CSARGKTGLAGVLEYNEQFF. The chain has TRBV20-1 and TRBJ2-1, with 13 bases lining up with TRBD2. The ends lost 1 base at V and 4 bases at J; junction bases unmatched: 16. There are 20 residues in the CDR3. From germline, CDR1 is DFQATT and CDR2 SNEGSKA (reference sequence).

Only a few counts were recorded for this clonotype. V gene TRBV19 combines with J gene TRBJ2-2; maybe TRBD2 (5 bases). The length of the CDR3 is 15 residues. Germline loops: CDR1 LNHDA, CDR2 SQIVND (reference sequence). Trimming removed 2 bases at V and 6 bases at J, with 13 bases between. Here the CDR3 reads CASSISEGLAGELFF. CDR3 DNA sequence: TGTGCCAGTAGTATATCTGAGGGTCTCGCCGGGGAGCTGTTTTTT.

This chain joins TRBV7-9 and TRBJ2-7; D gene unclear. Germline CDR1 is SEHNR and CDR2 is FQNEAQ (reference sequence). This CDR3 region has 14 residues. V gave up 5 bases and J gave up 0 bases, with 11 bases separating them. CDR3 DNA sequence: TGTGCCAGCAGCCTTGAAGCACCCTCCTACGAGCAGTACTTC. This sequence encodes CASSLEAPSYEQYF.

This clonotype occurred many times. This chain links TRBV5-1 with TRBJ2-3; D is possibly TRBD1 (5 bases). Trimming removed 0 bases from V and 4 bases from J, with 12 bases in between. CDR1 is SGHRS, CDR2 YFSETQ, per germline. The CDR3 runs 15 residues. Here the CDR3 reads CASSLAPQGSDTQYF. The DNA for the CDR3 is TGCGCCAGCAGCTTGGCCCCTCAGGGTTCAGATACGCAGTATTTT.

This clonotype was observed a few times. CDR3 DNA: TGTGCCAGCAGTTTTGAGGGGAGCTCCTACAATGAGCAGTTCTTC. This gives the protein CASSFEGSSYNEQFF. The J gene is TRBJ2-1, the V gene TRBV12-3 or TRBV12-4; D might be TRBD1 or TRBD2, each matching 5 bases. This CDR3 region has 15 residues. V lost 3 bases and J lost 0, with 9 bases in between.

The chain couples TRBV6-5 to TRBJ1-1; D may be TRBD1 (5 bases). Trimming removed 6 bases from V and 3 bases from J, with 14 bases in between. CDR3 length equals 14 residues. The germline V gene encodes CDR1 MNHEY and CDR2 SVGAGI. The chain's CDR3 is CASSLKLGDTEAFF. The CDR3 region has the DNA TGTGCCAGCAGCCTGAAGTTGGGGGACACTGAAGCTTTCTTT.

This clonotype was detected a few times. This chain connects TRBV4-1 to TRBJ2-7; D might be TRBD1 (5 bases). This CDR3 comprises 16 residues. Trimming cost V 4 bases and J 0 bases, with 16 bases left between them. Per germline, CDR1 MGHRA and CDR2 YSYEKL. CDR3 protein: CASSPLGASSSYEQYF. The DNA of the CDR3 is TGCGCCAGCAGCCCTCTAGGGGCTTCCAGCTCCTACGAGCAGTACTTC.